A selection of T cell receptor beta chains follows, all from one sample in a study of early T cells in non-severe SARS-CoV-2 infection. TCRdb redid the calling of the 5' RACE reads with MiXCR, one entry per CDR3 protein. This table holds roughly 80,000 distinct CDR3 sequences, over 12% found once. The sample comprised whole blood. These receptors all come from an adult who was a healthcare worker with PCR-confirmed SARS-CoV-2 infection or an uninfected control (not recorded which). Each CDR3 is given with its conserved first and last residue. D genes are given only for firm matches. Clone size is given for some rows only: seen once, a few or many times, or a class if the clone is expanded.

DNA: TGTGCCAGCAGCTTCCGAGCAAATTCAGATACGCAGTATTTT
CDR3: CASSFRANSDTQYF
D: -
size: few
V: TRBV13
J: TRBJ2-3

DNA: TGTGCCAGCAGTTACTACGAACCGGGTATATATGGCTACACCTTC
CDR3: CASSYYEPGIYGYTF
D: -
size: -
V: TRBV6-5
J: TRBJ1-2

DNA: TGTGCCAGCAGCGTTAATAGCCATATCCCCGGGGAGCTGTTTTTT
CDR3: CASSVNSHIPGELFF
D: -
size: few
V: TRBV9
J: TRBJ2-2

DNA: TGCGCCAGCAGCCTCGGACAGGGATCAGAAAAACTGTTTTTT
CDR3: CASSLGQGSEKLFF
D: TRBD1
size: few
V: TRBV4-1
J: TRBJ1-4

DNA: TGTGCCAGCAGCCCCGTAGCGGGATCTAGCACAGATACGCAGTATTTT
CDR3: CASSPVAGSSTDTQYF
D: TRBD2
size: -
V: TRBV12-3/TRBV12-4
J: TRBJ2-3

DNA: TGTGCCAGCACCCCTCGGGGGGCGGCCAGCGAGACCCAGTACTTC
CDR3: CASTPRGAASETQYF
D: -
size: -
V: TRBV6-5
J: TRBJ2-5

DNA: TGTGCCAGCAGTTATAGGGGGACAGGGACCCAAGAGACCCAGTACTTC
CDR3: CASSYRGTGTQETQYF
D: TRBD1
size: many
V: TRBV6-5
J: TRBJ2-5

DNA: TGTGCCAGCAGTGAAGCTTTAAGCGGGTTACCCTACGAGCAGTACTTC
CDR3: CASSEALSGLPYEQYF
D: -
size: many
V: TRBV2
J: TRBJ2-7

DNA: TGTGCCAGCAGACGTCAGGGGTCCAATGAGCAGTTCTTC
CDR3: CASRRQGSNEQFF
D: -
size: few
V: TRBV2
J: TRBJ2-1

DNA: TGTGCCAGCCGAGGACTAGCGGGAGTCGGGGAGCTGTTTTTT
CDR3: CASRGLAGVGELFF
D: TRBD2
size: few
V: TRBV7-8
J: TRBJ2-2

DNA: TGTGCCCGGCGGGGCGGGGGGACTAACTATGGCTACACCTTC
CDR3: CARRGGGTNYGYTF
D: -
size: -
V: TRBV30
J: TRBJ1-2

DNA: TGTGCCAGCCTCTACGACGGACAGGGCCACGAGCAGTACTTC
CDR3: CASLYDGQGHEQYF
D: TRBD1
size: many
V: TRBV6-6
J: TRBJ2-7

DNA: TGCGCCAGCAGCTTGGGGAGACTAGCGGGGACCTACGAGCAGTACTTC
CDR3: CASSLGRLAGTYEQYF
D: TRBD2
size: few
V: TRBV5-1
J: TRBJ2-7

DNA: TGTGCCAGCAGCTTAATAGCGGGGAGATCCTACAATGAGCAGTTCTTC
CDR3: CASSLIAGRSYNEQFF
D: TRBD2
size: -
V: TRBV7-8
J: TRBJ2-1

DNA: TGCGCCAGCAGCCAAGATAGCGGGACCCAGTACTTC
CDR3: CASSQDSGTQYF
D: -
size: -
V: TRBV4-1
J: TRBJ2-5

DNA: TGCGCCAGCAGCCTAACGACAGGGACTGGAAACACCATATATTTT
CDR3: CASSLTTGTGNTIYF
D: TRBD1
size: -
V: TRBV4-1
J: TRBJ1-3

DNA: TGTGCCACTAACCGGGGGGGTTTTAGCAATCAGCCCCAGCATTTT
CDR3: CATNRGGFSNQPQHF
D: -
size: -
V: TRBV19
J: TRBJ1-5

DNA: TGTGCCAGCAACCAGCAGTTAGCGGGAGGGCCAGAGACCCAGTACTTC
CDR3: CASNQQLAGGPETQYF
D: TRBD2
size: few
V: TRBV7-8
J: TRBJ2-5

DNA: TGTGCCAGCAGCCGACGCAATAGCGGGGGGGGAACAAAAGAAGAGACCCAGTACTTC
CDR3: CASSRRNSGGGTKEETQYF
D: TRBD2
size: -
V: TRBV6-5
J: TRBJ2-5

DNA: TGTGCCAGCAGGCAGGGAGACTTTGACGAGCAGTACTTC
CDR3: CASRQGDFDEQYF
D: -
size: -
V: TRBV6-6
J: TRBJ2-7

DNA: TGTGCCAGCAGCAAGTGGGCGGTAAGCTCCTACGAGCAGTACTTC
CDR3: CASSKWAVSSYEQYF
D: -
size: -
V: TRBV21-1
J: TRBJ2-7

DNA: TGTGCCAGCAACGTTTCCCCCCAGGGTGTCGGCACTGAAGCTTTCTTT
CDR3: CASNVSPQGVGTEAFF
D: -
size: few
V: TRBV7-9
J: TRBJ1-1

DNA: TGTGCCAGCAGCGGTGGGGTGCCAGGGCTCGGGACCGGGGAGCTGTTTTTT
CDR3: CASSGGVPGLGTGELFF
D: -
size: many
V: TRBV5-5
J: TRBJ2-2

DNA: TGTGCCAGCAGTTCCGGACAGGTCCCTCTGGTGCAGTACTTC
CDR3: CASSSGQVPLVQYF
D: TRBD1
size: few
V: TRBV28
J: TRBJ2-7

DNA: TGTGCCAGCAGCTTAGTTGTTGGGGATAATGAAAAACTGTTTTTT
CDR3: CASSLVVGDNEKLFF
D: -
size: -
V: TRBV7-2
J: TRBJ1-4

DNA: TGTGCCAGCTCACCCCTGGACAGGAGCTCCTACAATGAGCAGTTCTTC
CDR3: CASSPLDRSSYNEQFF
D: TRBD1
size: many
V: TRBV18
J: TRBJ2-1

DNA: TGTGCCAGCAGCCGAGTAGGTGGATACGAGCAGTACTTC
CDR3: CASSRVGGYEQYF
D: -
size: many
V: TRBV7-2
J: TRBJ2-7

DNA: TGTGCCAGCAGTCGGACCCGGACGTACACCACCTATGACTACACCTTC
CDR3: CASSRTRTYTTYDYTF
D: -
size: -
V: TRBV3-1
J: TRBJ1-2

DNA: TGTGCCAGCAGTCGCGAAGGCCAAGTCTACGAGCAGTACTTC
CDR3: CASSREGQVYEQYF
D: -
size: -
V: TRBV2
J: TRBJ2-7

DNA: TGTGCCAGCAGCTCGTCCGAGTCAGGGGGGCGCTTCTATGGCTACACCTTC
CDR3: CASSSSESGGRFYGYTF
D: TRBD1
size: medium-sized
V: TRBV7-9
J: TRBJ1-2

DNA: TGTGCCAGCAGTACCCCGAGGACAGGAAACTATGGCTACACCTTC
CDR3: CASSTPRTGNYGYTF
D: TRBD1
size: few
V: TRBV6-5
J: TRBJ1-2

DNA: TGTGCCAGTAGTACCCGGCGGGGGGTCCAAGAGACCCAGTACTTC
CDR3: CASSTRRGVQETQYF
D: TRBD2
size: many
V: TRBV19
J: TRBJ2-5

DNA: TGTGCCAGCAGTTTATCTGGGACAGGGGAAGGTGGCTACACCTTC
CDR3: CASSLSGTGEGGYTF
D: TRBD1
size: many
V: TRBV28
J: TRBJ1-2

DNA: TGTGCCAGCAGCGGAGGTGTGATGAATGAGCAGTTCTTC
CDR3: CASSGGVMNEQFF
D: -
size: many
V: TRBV7-8
J: TRBJ2-1

DNA: TGTGCCAGCAGCTCCCAACTACCAACCACAGATACGCAGTATTTT
CDR3: CASSSQLPTTDTQYF
D: -
size: few
V: TRBV7-6
J: TRBJ2-3

DNA: TGTGCCAGCAGCGTAGCTGACAGGGGGGGAACCTCCTACGAGCAGTACTTC
CDR3: CASSVADRGGTSYEQYF
D: TRBD1
size: once
V: TRBV9
J: TRBJ2-7

DNA: TGTGCCACCGCCGTGGGAAGCGGGAGTATCGGGGAGCTGTTTTTT
CDR3: CATAVGSGSIGELFF
D: TRBD2
size: -
V: TRBV7-2
J: TRBJ2-2

DNA: TGTGCCAGCAGTCTCGGACAGGGGCAATACTTC
CDR3: CASSLGQGQYF
D: TRBD1
size: few
V: TRBV12-3/TRBV12-4
J: TRBJ2-7

DNA: TGCAGTGCCCGACTAGGGCCCGGAGACAATGAGCAGTTCTTC
CDR3: CSARLGPGDNEQFF
D: -
size: -
V: TRBV20-1
J: TRBJ2-1

DNA: TGTGCCAGCAGCCATCTACTTCCGGGACAGGGTACAGGAAACACCATATATTTT
CDR3: CASSHLLPGQGTGNTIYF
D: TRBD1
size: -
V: TRBV14
J: TRBJ1-3

DNA: TGTGCCAGCAGCTTGTATTCCGGGACAGGGGTGTCCAATGAGCAGTTCTTC
CDR3: CASSLYSGTGVSNEQFF
D: TRBD1
size: few
V: TRBV11-2
J: TRBJ2-1

DNA: TGCGCCAGCAGCCTCGGCGCAGCAGCAGAGGAGACCCAGTACTTC
CDR3: CASSLGAAAEETQYF
D: -
size: many
V: TRBV5-1
J: TRBJ2-5

DNA: TGCAGTGCTAACACGATGAAGACAGGGGCTACTTATGGCTACACCTTC
CDR3: CSANTMKTGATYGYTF
D: TRBD1
size: many
V: TRBV20-1
J: TRBJ1-2

DNA: TGTGCCAGCAGTCCGAACGGGGGGGTTGCCGGGGAGCTGTTTTTT
CDR3: CASSPNGGVAGELFF
D: TRBD2
size: -
V: TRBV6-5
J: TRBJ2-2

DNA: TGTGCCAGTAGGGTGAGTAGCGGAAGCAATCAGCCCCAGCATTTT
CDR3: CASRVSSGSNQPQHF
D: -
size: many
V: TRBV19
J: TRBJ1-5

DNA: TGTGCCAGCAACGGCAACCAAGAGACCCAGTACTTC
CDR3: CASNGNQETQYF
D: -
size: many
V: TRBV11-2
J: TRBJ2-5

DNA: TGCGCCAGCAGCTACCCATCCGGGACAGGGGATGAAAAACTGTTTTTT
CDR3: CASSYPSGTGDEKLFF
D: TRBD1
size: many
V: TRBV5-1
J: TRBJ1-4

DNA: TGTGCCAGTAACGTAGGGCGATCTGATTACAATGAGCAGTTCTTC
CDR3: CASNVGRSDYNEQFF
D: -
size: many
V: TRBV19
J: TRBJ2-1

DNA: TGTGCCAGCAGCGCCCTTACAGATACGCAGTATTTT
CDR3: CASSALTDTQYF
D: -
size: -
V: TRBV7-9
J: TRBJ2-3

DNA: TGTGCCAGCAGTGGAGGGAGGCTACTGGATGGCTACACCTTC
CDR3: CASSGGRLLDGYTF
D: -
size: few
V: TRBV2
J: TRBJ1-2

DNA: TGCAGTGCTAGCCAAATACAAGAGACCCAGTACTTC
CDR3: CSASQIQETQYF
D: -
size: -
V: TRBV20-1
J: TRBJ2-5

DNA: TGTGCCAGCAGCCTACAGGATGGTCAGCCCCAGCATTTT
CDR3: CASSLQDGQPQHF
D: -
size: many
V: TRBV25-1
J: TRBJ1-5

DNA: TGTGCCAGTAACCGGGGGCAGGGGTTGGGAGATACGCAGTATTTT
CDR3: CASNRGQGLGDTQYF
D: -
size: many
V: TRBV19
J: TRBJ2-3

DNA: TGCGCCAGCAGCTTCCTAGCGGGGAGCACAGATACGCAGTATTTT
CDR3: CASSFLAGSTDTQYF
D: TRBD2
size: many
V: TRBV5-1
J: TRBJ2-3